This T cell receptor (beta chain) was sequenced in a study of tissue T cells after allogeneic stem cell transplantation. This clone was counted between two and nine times. Gene names denote mouse genes. The read comes to an end 1 residue before the CDR3 does, leaving the germline J gene to fill in the end. The method was immunoSEQ multiplex PCR; TCRdb's version includes in-frame clones alone and lacks a portion of them. The profile shows 4,400 or so clones, around half of them singletons. The CDR3 is made up of 15 amino acids. The V end lost 4 bases, the J end lost 0 bases, and 11 bases lay between the germline ends. The germline V gene encodes CDR1 LGHNA and CDR2 YNLKQL (reference sequence). Time point: mouse harvest day 14 after allogeneic transplant. Mouse grafts combined 10^7 T-cell-depleted bone marrow cells with 10^6 splenic CD5+ T cells. This mouse GVHD model was MHC-mismatched B6 to BALB/c, profiled day 7 or 14.

V is TRBV5 and J is TRBJ2-3, with D unclear. The sequencing input was lymph node tissue. The TCR originated in a female BALB/c mouse given C57BL/6 T cells with graft-versus-host disease after an allogeneic hematopoietic cell transplant. The CDR3: CASSPLGVSAETLYF. CDR3 DNA (partial): TGTGCCAGCAGCCCCCTCGGGGTTAGTGCAGAAACGCTGTAT.